Listed here are 28 T cell receptor beta chains from one sample, sequenced in a study of blood T cell repertoires in COVID-19. Sequenced by immunoSEQ multiplex PCR; TCRdb stores in-frame clones only, minus some. Among fewer than 400,000 clones listed, approximately 91% were seen once. The sequenced material came from PBMCs or T cells enriched from blood (not recorded which). These receptor sequences come from a man between 60 and 75 years old who had recovered from COVID-19.

The chain recombines TRBV18 with TRBJ2-2; D might be TRBD1 (5 bases). Trimming shortened V by 3 bases and J by 4 bases, and 12 bases separated the two germline ends. Germline CDR1 and CDR2: KGHSH and LQKENI. The CDR3 covers 15 residues. This CDR3 is CASSPLDSVTGELFF. CDR3 coding DNA: TGTGCCAGCTCACCCCTCGACAGCGTCACCGGGGAGCTGTTTTTT.

The J gene is TRBJ1-4, the V gene TRBV19, with D hard to call. With 5 bases removed from V and 0 bases from J, the gap between germline ends came to 16 bases. This CDR3 has 17 residues. Germline V gene lookup returns CDR1 LNHDA and CDR2 SQIVND (reference sequence). CDR3 DNA sequence: TGTGCCAGTAGTCCCGGGGTGGTCCCGTCAACTAATGAAAAACTGTTTTTT. It is translated as CASSPGVVPSTNEKLFF.

This clone showed up just once. This chain links TRBV7-2 with TRBJ1-4; tentative D call: TRBD1 (5 bases). The germline V gene has CDR1 SGHTA and CDR2 FQGNSA. Trimming took off 5 bases at V and 8 bases at J, with 24 bases between the two ends. This CDR3 comprises 17 residues. The CDR3, as DNA: TGTGCCAGCAGCCCCAGTCTTTCGGGGGTTCGGGTGGAAAAACTGTTTTTT. This sequence encodes CASSPSLSGVRVEKLFF.

The V call is TRBV2, the J call TRBJ2-7, with TRBD1 identical over 10 bases. This CDR3 region has 15 residues. V lost 3 bases and J lost 2; bases outside the gene matches: 4. Germline loops: CDR1 SNHLY, CDR2 FYNNEI. CDR3 protein: CASSDGDRGPYEQYF. As DNA, the CDR3 is TGTGCCAGCAGTGATGGGGACAGGGGACCCTACGAGCAGTACTTC.

V gene TRBV9 combines with J gene TRBJ2-5; the D gene is possibly TRBD2 (7 bases). The CDR3 has 16 amino acids. V was clipped by 3 bases and J by 1 base, with 16 bases between them. Germline CDR1 and CDR2: SGDLS and YYNGEE. CDR3 amino acids: CASSEGGSGFQETQYF. The CDR3, as DNA: TGTGCCAGCAGCGAGGGGGGGTCGGGCTTCCAAGAGACCCAGTACTTC.

The chain recombines TRBV5-1 with TRBJ2-7; 9 nucleotides agree with TRBD1. CDR1 is SGHRS and CDR2 is YFSETQ in the germline V gene. The CDR3 loop spans 15 amino acids. V shed 4 bases and J 5 bases; nucleotides not matched to a gene: 10. CDR3 residues: CASSTGTGLINEQYF. The DNA of the CDR3 is TGCGCCAGCAGCACAGGGACAGGGTTGATCAACGAGCAGTACTTC.

Turning to this clone: This same CDR3 is encoded by further DNA sequences in the sample. The chain recombines TRBV18 with TRBJ2-5; TRBD2 is a possible D gene (5 bases). V shed 0 bases and J shed 5 bases, with 10 bases lying between them. The CDR3 runs 14 residues. The V gene's germline CDR1 is KGHSH and CDR2 LQKENI. The CDR3 bases are TGTGCCAGCTCACCACCAGGTAGAGGGGAGACCCAGTACTTC. Its translation is CASSPPGRGETQYF.

The chain links TRBV7-6 to TRBJ2-5; perhaps TRBD1 as D (6 bases). The V and J ends lost 5 bases and 1 base respectively, with 14 bases between them. CDR1 SGHVS and CDR2 FNYEAQ come from the germline V gene. The CDR3 totals 15 residues. CDR3 nucleotide sequence: TGTGCCAGCAGCAGACAGGACCCCACCCAAGAGACCCAGTACTTC. Residues: CASSRQDPTQETQYF.

This chain joins TRBV15 and TRBJ2-1; D is possibly TRBD1 (7 bases). This CDR3 is built from 15 residues. The V end was cut by 5 bases, the J end by 5 bases, with 16 bases between. CDR1 is LNHNV and CDR2 is YYDKDF in the germline V gene (reference sequence). The CDR3 reads CATSGGPGQHNEQFF. The DNA for the CDR3 is TGTGCCACCAGCGGGGGGCCGGGACAGCACAATGAGCAGTTCTTC.

The chain has TRBV18 and TRBJ1-1, with TRBD1 matching over 10 bases. Losses at the gene ends were 3 bases for V and 4 bases for J; bases not matched to a gene: 5. There are 15 residues in the CDR3. The germline V gene encodes CDR1 KGHSH and CDR2 LQKENI. The CDR3 DNA is TGTGCCAGCTCACCGGGACAGGGGAAGGGCACTGAAGCTTTCTTT. It yields the protein CASSPGQGKGTEAFF.

This chain connects TRBV24-1 to TRBJ2-4, with a weak D call TRBD1 (5 bases). Germline V gene data show CDR1 as KGHDR and CDR2 as SFDVKD. This CDR3 spans 15 amino acids. V shed 4 bases and J shed 6 bases, with 15 bases lying between them. The CDR3 nucleotides are TGTGCCACCAGTGACCCTCGACAGAGAACAAACATTCAGTACTTC. The encoded protein is CATSDPRQRTNIQYF.

On this clone itself: Germline is not matched at one junction end, which may reflect a read error. The chain couples TRBV7-7 to TRBJ2-2; possibly TRBD1 for D (5 bases). There are 15 residues in the CDR3. The germline V gene encodes CDR1 SSHAT and CDR2 FNYEAQ (reference sequence). For the CDR3, the DNA is TGTGCTAGCAGCTTAGCTCAGGGTGGCACCGGGGAGCTGTTTTTT. It yields the protein CASSLAQGGTGELFF.

This chain joins TRBV10-1 and TRBJ2-7, with 10 bases lining up with TRBD1. Germline loops: CDR1 WNHNN, CDR2 SYGVQD (reference sequence). The CDR3 is 15 residues long. After removal of 4 bases from V and 6 bases from J, the junction contained 9 bases not matched to a gene. CDR3 region: CASSAFGTGVSEQYF. The CDR3 region has the DNA TGCGCCAGCAGTGCTTTTGGGACAGGGGTGTCCGAGCAGTACTTC.

Comments on this clone: This specimen includes other DNA sequences encoding the same CDR3. The rearrangement uses TRBV10-1 and TRBJ2-7; a possible D gene is TRBD2 (5 bases). Trimming pared 2 bases from V and 4 bases from J, leaving 6 bases between. Germline CDR1 reads WNHNN; CDR2 reads SYGVQD (reference sequence). The CDR3 runs to 12 residues. The CDR3 DNA is TGCGCCAGCAGTGAGCCGGGATACGAGCAGTACTTC. Translated: CASSEPGYEQYF.

The chain has TRBV18 and TRBJ2-5, with a possible D match to TRBD1 (5 bases). The CDR3 sequence is 14 residues long. Germline lookup yields CDR1 KGHSH and CDR2 LQKENI. The V end was cut by 2 bases, the J end by 2 bases, with 9 bases between. The CDR3 reads CASSPTTAQETQYF. The CDR3, as DNA: TGTGCCAGCTCACCAACGACAGCTCAAGAGACCCAGTACTTC. The complete variable domain, with remaining parts taken from reference TRBV18 and TRBJ2-5, reads NAGVMQNPRHLVRRRGQEARLRCSPMKGHSHVYWYRQLPEEGLKFMVYLQKENIIDESGMPKERFSAEFPKEGPSILRIQQVVRGDSAAYFCASSPTTAQETQYFGPGTRLLVL.

The chain employs TRBV5-1 and TRBJ1-1; weak D call: TRBD1 (5 bases). V dropped 4 bases and J dropped 0 bases, with 10 bases sitting between them. The CDR3 loop spans 14 amino acids. Germline loops: CDR1 SGHRS, CDR2 YFSETQ. The CDR3, as DNA: TGCGCCAGCAGCCGACAGAACATGAACACTGAAGCTTTCTTT. Translation: CASSRQNMNTEAFF.

This chain connects TRBV29-1 to TRBJ1-4, with unresolved D. V lost 4 bases and J lost 8, with 17 bases in between. Per germline, CDR1 SQVTM and CDR2 ANQGSEA. The CDR3 has 14 residues. The CDR3 DNA is TGCAGCGTTGTCCCAGTGGGAACGGGAGAAAAACTGTTTTTT. It translates to CSVVPVGTGEKLFF.

The V call is TRBV5-8, the J call TRBJ1-1; tentatively, D is TRBD1 (5 bases). V shed 4 bases and J shed 6 bases, with 13 bases lying between them. Germline-derived CDR1 and CDR2 are SGHTS and YDEGEE. The CDR3 has 13 amino acids. The CDR3: CASSPYRSAEAFF. The CDR3 region has the DNA TGTGCCAGCAGCCCATACAGGTCGGCTGAAGCTTTCTTT.

This clone occurred once. The chain has TRBV2 and TRBJ1-1, with D possibly TRBD1 on 5 matching bases. V was shortened by 6 bases and J by 4 bases, with 15 bases between the two germline ends. The CDR3 contains 14 residues. From germline, CDR1 is SNHLY and CDR2 FYNNEI. The CDR3, as DNA: TGTGCCAGCAGAGTTGAGTCGGGGGGCACTGAAGCTTTCTTT. Its translation: CASRVESGGTEAFF.

This chain uses TRBV7-9 with TRBJ2-3; D is uncertain. V was trimmed by 3 bases and J by 2 bases, leaving 18 bases between them. This CDR3 has 17 residues. Germline V CDR1 and CDR2: SEHNR, FQNEAQ (reference sequence). CDR3 sequence: CASSFGFSDRSTDTQYF. The CDR3 DNA sequence: TGTGCCAGCAGCTTTGGGTTCAGCGACCGGTCCACAGATACGCAGTATTTT.

The V and J genes are TRBV5-5 and TRBJ2-1; TRBD1 aligns across 8 bases. The ends lost 4 bases at V and 8 bases at J; junction bases unmatched: 17. Per the germline V gene, CDR1 is SGHKS and CDR2 is YYEKEE (reference sequence). The CDR3 loop spans 17 amino acids. Here the CDR3 DNA reads TGTGCCAGCAGCCTGCAGGCGAGGAGGCAGGGGGCGTATGAGCAGTTCTTC. Protein: CASSLQARRQGAYEQFF.

V gene TRBV4-3 combines with J gene TRBJ2-3; D gene unclear. Germline CDR1 is LGHNA and CDR2 is YSLEER. The CDR3 contains 13 residues. Trimming stripped 0 bases from V and 8 bases from J, with 9 bases between. CDR3 coding DNA: TGCGCCAGCAGCCAAGAAGCCGTAGCTACGCAGTATTTT. Translated: CASSQEAVATQYF.

This chain joins TRBV6-5 and TRBJ2-2; TRBD2 matches at 12 bases. Germline assignment: CDR1 MNHEY and CDR2 SVGAGI. This CDR3 comprises 16 residues. Germline trimming cut 4 bases from V and 7 bases from J; bases unmatched to any gene: 7. The CDR3 protein is CASSFRTSGTGGELFF. The CDR3 nucleotides read TGTGCCAGCAGTTTTCGGACTAGCGGGACAGGCGGGGAGCTGTTTTTT.

This rearrangement joins TRBV6-1 to TRBJ1-2; a weak D match, TRBD1 (6 bases). The germline gives CDR1 MNHNS, CDR2 SASEGT. The V gene lost 0 bases and the J gene lost 7 bases, with 15 bases spanning the gap. The CDR3 contains 15 residues. DNA of the CDR3: TGTGCCAGCAGTGAAGCGCTTCTGGGGGCGCGTGGCTACACCTTC. It encodes CASSEALLGARGYTF.

This clone appeared a few times. J is TRBJ2-2 and V is TRBV27; 8 nucleotides align to TRBD1. Germline V gene sequence: CDR1 MNHEY, CDR2 SMNVEV (reference sequence). This CDR3 is built from 18 residues. J lost 4 bases, V lost 5 bases, and 15 bases had no gene match. The CDR3 protein is CASSPLIRQGPFTGELFF. The DNA of the CDR3 is TGTGCCAGCAGTCCCCTTATAAGACAGGGGCCCTTCACCGGGGAGCTGTTTTTT.

The rearrangement joins TRBV28 to TRBJ2-2, with D tentatively TRBD2 (6 bases). The V gene lost 5 bases and the J gene lost 7 bases, with 17 bases spanning the gap. Germline lookup yields CDR1 MDHEN and CDR2 SYDVKM. The CDR3 has 15 amino acids. The CDR3 protein is CASSLPSGSGGELFF. CDR3 sequence (DNA): TGTGCCAGCAGTCTACCCAGCGGGTCGGGCGGGGAGCTGTTTTTT. The entire variable domain, with the rest obtained from reference TRBV28 and TRBJ2-2, is as follows: DVKVTQSSRYLVKRTGEKVFLECVQDMDHENMFWYRQDPGLGLRLIYFSYDVKMKEKGDIPEGYSVSREKKERFSLILESASTNQTSMYLCASSLPSGSGGELFFGEGSRLTVL.

The CDR3, as DNA: TGTGCCACCAGTGGGGACAGGGGGAACGGTCAGCCCCAGCATTTT. It specifies CATSGDRGNGQPQHF. This chain joins TRBV24-1 and TRBJ1-5, with TRBD1 identical over 11 bases. V was pared by 5 bases and J by 6 bases, with 5 bases of the junction left unmatched. The CDR3 is 15 amino acids. Germline V lookup: CDR1 KGHDR, CDR2 SFDVKD.

This rearrangement joins TRBV4-1 to TRBJ1-4, with D possibly being TRBD1 (5 bases). Germline V gene lookup returns CDR1 MGHRA and CDR2 YSYEKL. The germline V and J ends were trimmed by 2 bases and 7 bases, with 11 bases remaining between them. CDR3 length equals 14 residues. In DNA, the CDR3 is TGCGCCAGCAGCCAACAGGGTAATAGTGAAAAACTGTTTTTT. Residues: CASSQQGNSEKLFF.